This T cell receptor (beta chain) derives from a study of breast tumors, draining lymph nodes, adjacent tissues. The length of the CDR3 is 16 residues. Per the germline V gene, CDR1 is DFQATT and CDR2 is SNEGSKA (reference sequence). V shed 6 bases and J 5 bases; nucleotides not matched to a gene: 9. Remarks on this clonotype: Its antigen is unknown.

The lymph nodes were axillary draining lymph nodes from breast cancer patients. TCRdb reanalysed the multiplex PCR reads using MiXCR and keeps one entry per CDR3 protein. The data hold fewer than 90,000 distinct CDR3 sequences, with roughly 30% observed a single time. Overall study findings and caveats: Tumors had less TCR diversity than lymph nodes, more than nontumor tissue. Data only fit, rather than demonstrated, lymph node origin of most tumor T cells. Tumor and nontumor repertoires were significantly more similar in luminal-like than in basal-like breast cancer.

Sequencing input: axillary lymph node tissue. This rearrangement joins TRBV20-1 to TRBJ2-5, with 16 nucleotides matching TRBD2. The TCR originated in a female donor with breast cancer. Some clones in this sample may be carry-over from other donors' samples. The CDR3 bases are TGCAGTGCCCCGGGACTAGCGGGAGGGCCGCAGGAGACCCAGTACTTC. This gives the protein CSAPGLAGGPQETQYF.